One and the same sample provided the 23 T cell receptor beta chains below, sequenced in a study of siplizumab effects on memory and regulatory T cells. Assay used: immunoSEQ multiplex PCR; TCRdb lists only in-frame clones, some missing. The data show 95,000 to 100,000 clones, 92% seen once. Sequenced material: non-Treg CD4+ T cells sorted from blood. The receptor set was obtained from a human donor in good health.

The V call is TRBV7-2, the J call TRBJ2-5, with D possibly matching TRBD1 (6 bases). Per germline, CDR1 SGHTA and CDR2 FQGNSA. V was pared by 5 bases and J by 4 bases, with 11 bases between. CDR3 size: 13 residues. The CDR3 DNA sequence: TGTGCCAGCAGCAAACAGGGCGGAGAGACCCAGTACTTC. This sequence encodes CASSKQGGETQYF.

CDR3 region: CASSLGRTQRTEAFF. In DNA, the CDR3 is TGTGCCAGCAGTTTAGGGAGAACACAGAGGACTGAAGCTTTCTTT. J is TRBJ1-1 and V is TRBV6-6; the D is unclear. Per germline, CDR1 MNHNY and CDR2 SVGAGI (reference sequence). The CDR3 is 15 amino acids. V was trimmed by 4 bases and J by 5 bases, leaving 17 bases between them.

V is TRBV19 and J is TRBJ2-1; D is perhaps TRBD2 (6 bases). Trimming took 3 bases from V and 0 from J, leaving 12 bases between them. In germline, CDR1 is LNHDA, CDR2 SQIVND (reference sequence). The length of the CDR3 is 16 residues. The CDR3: CASSIQRASSYNEQFF. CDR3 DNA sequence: TGTGCCAGTAGTATTCAGCGGGCGAGCTCCTACAATGAGCAGTTCTTC.

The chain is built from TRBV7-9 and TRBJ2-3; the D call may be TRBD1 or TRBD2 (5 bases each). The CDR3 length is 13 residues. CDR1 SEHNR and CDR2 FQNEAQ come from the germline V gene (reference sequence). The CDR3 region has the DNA TGTGCTTGCGGTGGGGGAGGCACAGATACGCAGTATTTT. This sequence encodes CACGGGGTDTQYF.

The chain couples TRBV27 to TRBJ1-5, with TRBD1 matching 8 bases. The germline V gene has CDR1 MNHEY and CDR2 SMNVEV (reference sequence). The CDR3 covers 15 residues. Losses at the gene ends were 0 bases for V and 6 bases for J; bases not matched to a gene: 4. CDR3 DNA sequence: TGTGCCAGCAGTTTATCCGGACAGGGTGGTCAGCCCCAGCATTTT. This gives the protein CASSLSGQGGQPQHF.

CDR3 sequence reads: CASNPQRNMNNEQFF. CDR3 bases: TGTGCCAGCAATCCCCAGAGAAATATGAACAATGAGCAGTTCTTC. The genes are TRBV28 and TRBJ2-1, with D hard to call. Germline V CDR1 and CDR2: MDHEN, SYDVKM. The V gene lost 7 bases and the J gene lost 5 bases, with 18 bases spanning the gap. The CDR3 covers 15 residues.

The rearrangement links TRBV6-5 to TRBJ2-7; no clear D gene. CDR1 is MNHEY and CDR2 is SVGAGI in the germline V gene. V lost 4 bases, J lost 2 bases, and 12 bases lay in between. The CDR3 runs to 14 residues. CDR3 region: CASSLTRQAYEQYF. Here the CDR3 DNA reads TGTGCCAGCAGTTTAACCAGGCAGGCCTACGAGCAGTACTTC.

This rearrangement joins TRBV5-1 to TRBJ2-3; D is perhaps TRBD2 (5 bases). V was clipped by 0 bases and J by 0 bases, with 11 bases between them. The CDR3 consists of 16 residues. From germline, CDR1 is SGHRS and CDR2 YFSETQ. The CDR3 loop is CASSLDGGQSTDTQYF. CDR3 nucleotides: TGCGCCAGCAGCTTGGATGGCGGGCAAAGCACAGATACGCAGTATTTT.

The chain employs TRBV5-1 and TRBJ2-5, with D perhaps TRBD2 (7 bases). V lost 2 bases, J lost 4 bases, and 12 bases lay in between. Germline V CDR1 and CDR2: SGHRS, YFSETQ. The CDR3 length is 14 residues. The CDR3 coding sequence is TGCGCCAGCAGCTTTAGGGGGGGCCCAGAGACCCAGTACTTC. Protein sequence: CASSFRGGPETQYF.

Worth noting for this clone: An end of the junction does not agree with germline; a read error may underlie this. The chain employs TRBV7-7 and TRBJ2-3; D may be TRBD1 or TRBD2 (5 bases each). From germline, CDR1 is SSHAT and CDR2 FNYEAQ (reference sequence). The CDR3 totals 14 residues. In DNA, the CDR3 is TGTGCTAGCAGCACCGGGACGTCGGGGAATACGCAGTATTTT. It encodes CASSTGTSGNTQYF.

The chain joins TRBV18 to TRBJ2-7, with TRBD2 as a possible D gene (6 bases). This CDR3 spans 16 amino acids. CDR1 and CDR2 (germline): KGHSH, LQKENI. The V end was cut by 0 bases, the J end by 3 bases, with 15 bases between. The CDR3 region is CASSPPRRGWDYEQYF. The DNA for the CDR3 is TGTGCCAGCTCACCACCGAGGCGGGGTTGGGACTACGAGCAGTACTTC.

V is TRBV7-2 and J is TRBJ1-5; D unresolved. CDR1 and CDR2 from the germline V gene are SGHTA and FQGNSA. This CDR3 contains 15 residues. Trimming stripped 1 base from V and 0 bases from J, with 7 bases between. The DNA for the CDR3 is TGTGCCAGCAGCTTAGATGGGAATAGCAATCAGCCCCAGCATTTT. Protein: CASSLDGNSNQPQHF.

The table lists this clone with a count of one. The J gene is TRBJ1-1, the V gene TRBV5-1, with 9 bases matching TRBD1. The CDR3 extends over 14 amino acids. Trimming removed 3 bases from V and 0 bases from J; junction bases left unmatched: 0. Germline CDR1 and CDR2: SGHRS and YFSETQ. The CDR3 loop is CASSWDRVNTEAFF. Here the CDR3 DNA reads TGCGCCAGCAGCTGGGACAGGGTGAACACTGAAGCTTTCTTT. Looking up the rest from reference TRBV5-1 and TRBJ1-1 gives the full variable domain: KAGVTQTPRYLIKTRGQQVTLSCSPISGHRSVSWYQQTPGQGLQFLFEYFSETQRNKGNFPGRFSGRQFSNSRSEMNVSTLELGDSALYLCASSWDRVNTEAFFGQGTRLTVV.

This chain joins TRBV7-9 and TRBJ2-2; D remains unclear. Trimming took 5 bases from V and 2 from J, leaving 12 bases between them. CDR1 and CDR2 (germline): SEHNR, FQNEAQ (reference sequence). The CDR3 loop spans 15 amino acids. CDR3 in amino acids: CASSLWRVNTGELFF. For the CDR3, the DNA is TGTGCCAGCAGCCTTTGGAGAGTTAACACCGGGGAGCTGTTTTTT.

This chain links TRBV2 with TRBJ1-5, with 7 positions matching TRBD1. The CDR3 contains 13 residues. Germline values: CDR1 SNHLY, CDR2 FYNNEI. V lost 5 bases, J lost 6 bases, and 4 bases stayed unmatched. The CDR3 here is CASSRQGAQPQHF. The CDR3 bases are TGTGCCAGCAGTAGACAGGGCGCTCAGCCCCAGCATTTT.

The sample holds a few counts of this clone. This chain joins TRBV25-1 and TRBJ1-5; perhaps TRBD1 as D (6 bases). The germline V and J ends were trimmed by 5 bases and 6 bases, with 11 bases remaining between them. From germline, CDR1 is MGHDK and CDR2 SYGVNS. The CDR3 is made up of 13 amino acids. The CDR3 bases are TGTGCCAGCAGTTCAGGGGCCGGTCAGCCCCAGCATTTT. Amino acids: CASSSGAGQPQHF.

CDR3 DNA sequence: TGTGCCTTGAACAGGGGCGGCCCCTACGAGCAGTACTTC. Translated, it gives CALNRGGPYEQYF. This sequence joins TRBV30 and TRBJ2-7; TRBD1 aligns across 7 bases. The CDR3 covers 13 residues. V gave up 7 bases and J gave up 2 bases; unmatched junction bases: 8. In germline, CDR1 is GTSNPN, CDR2 SVGIG (reference sequence).

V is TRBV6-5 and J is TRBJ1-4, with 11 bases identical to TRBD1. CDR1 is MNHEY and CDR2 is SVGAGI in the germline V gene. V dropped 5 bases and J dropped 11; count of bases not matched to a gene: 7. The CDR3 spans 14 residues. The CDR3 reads CASSLGQGARKLFF. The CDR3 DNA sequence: TGTGCCAGCAGTCTTGGACAGGGGGCGAGGAAACTGTTTTTT.

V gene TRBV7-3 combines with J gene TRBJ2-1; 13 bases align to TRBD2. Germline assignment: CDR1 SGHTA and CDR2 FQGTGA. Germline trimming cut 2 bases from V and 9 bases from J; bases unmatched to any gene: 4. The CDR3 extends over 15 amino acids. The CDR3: CASSLGTSGKGEQFF. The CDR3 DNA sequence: TGTGCCAGCAGCTTAGGGACTAGCGGGAAAGGTGAGCAGTTCTTC.

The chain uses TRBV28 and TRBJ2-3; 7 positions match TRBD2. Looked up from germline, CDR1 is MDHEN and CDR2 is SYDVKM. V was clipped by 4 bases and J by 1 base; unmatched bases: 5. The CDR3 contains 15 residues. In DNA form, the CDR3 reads TGTGCCAGCAGTTCCCCCCGGGGGGGCACAGATACGCAGTATTTT. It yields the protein CASSSPRGGTDTQYF. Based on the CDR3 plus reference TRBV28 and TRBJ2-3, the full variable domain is DVKVTQSSRYLVKRTGEKVFLECVQDMDHENMFWYRQDPGLGLRLIYFSYDVKMKEKGDIPEGYSVSREKKERFSLILESASTNQTSMYLCASSSPRGGTDTQYFGPGTRLTVL.

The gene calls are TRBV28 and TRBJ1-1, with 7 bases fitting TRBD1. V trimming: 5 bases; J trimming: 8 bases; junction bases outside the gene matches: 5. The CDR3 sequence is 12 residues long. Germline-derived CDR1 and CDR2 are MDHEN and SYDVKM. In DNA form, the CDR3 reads TGTGCCAGCAGTGAGACAGGGCGGGAAGCTTTCTTT. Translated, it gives CASSETGREAFF.

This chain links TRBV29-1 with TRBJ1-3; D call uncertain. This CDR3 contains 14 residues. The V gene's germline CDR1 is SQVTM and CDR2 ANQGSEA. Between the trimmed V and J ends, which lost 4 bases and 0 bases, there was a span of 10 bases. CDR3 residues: CSVGAAPSGNTIYF. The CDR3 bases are TGCAGCGTTGGAGCCGCGCCCTCTGGAAACACCATATATTTT.

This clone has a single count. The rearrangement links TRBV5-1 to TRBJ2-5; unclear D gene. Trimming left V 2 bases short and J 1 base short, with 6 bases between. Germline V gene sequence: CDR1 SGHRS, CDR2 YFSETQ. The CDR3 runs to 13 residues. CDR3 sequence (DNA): TGCGCCAGCAGCTTCGCTATCCAAGAGACCCAGTACTTC. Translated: CASSFAIQETQYF.